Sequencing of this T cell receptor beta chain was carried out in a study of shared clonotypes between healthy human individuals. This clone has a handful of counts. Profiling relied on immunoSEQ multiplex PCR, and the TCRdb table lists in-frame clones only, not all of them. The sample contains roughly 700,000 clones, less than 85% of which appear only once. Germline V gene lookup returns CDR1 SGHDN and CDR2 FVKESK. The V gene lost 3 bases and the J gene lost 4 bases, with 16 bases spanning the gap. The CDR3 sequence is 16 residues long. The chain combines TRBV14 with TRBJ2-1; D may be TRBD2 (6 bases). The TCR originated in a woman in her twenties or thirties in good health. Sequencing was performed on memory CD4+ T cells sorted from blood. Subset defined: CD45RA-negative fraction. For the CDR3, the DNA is TGTGCCAGCAGCCAGGCCCGGGACTGGGGGTACAATGAGCAGTTCTTC. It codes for CASSQARDWGYNEQFF.